This passage covers 10 T cell receptor beta chains from one sample sequenced in a study of brain T cells in children with intractable seizures. The time point here: blood from clinic visit 5 months post-surgery; TSC patient then seizure free. The repertoire was sequenced with immunoSEQ multiplex PCR; TCRdb's copy has only in-frame clones and lacks some. The profile shows under 400,000 clones, nearly 95% of them singletons. The sample here was peripheral blood, taken around 5 months after surgery. These receptors were obtained from a boy under two years old with tuberous sclerosis and intractable seizures.

J is TRBJ1-1 and V is TRBV5-1, with D perhaps TRBD1 (5 bases). CDR3 size: 16 residues. The V gene lost 0 bases and the J gene lost 2 bases, with 14 bases spanning the gap. Germline CDR1 reads SGHRS; CDR2 reads YFSETQ. CDR3 residues: CASSLVSGAVNTEAFF. CDR3 coding DNA: TGCGCCAGCAGCTTGGTGTCTGGGGCCGTTAACACTGAAGCTTTCTTT.

The rearrangement uses TRBV4-2 and TRBJ2-7, with D perhaps TRBD2 (6 bases). The CDR3 has 16 residues. V was clipped by 0 bases and J by 3 bases, with 15 bases between them. Per the germline V gene, CDR1 is LGHNA and CDR2 is YNFKEQ. CDR3 sequence reads: CASSQEGGGYDYEQYF. In DNA, the CDR3 is TGTGCCAGCAGCCAAGAGGGAGGAGGGTATGACTACGAGCAGTACTTC.

The rearrangement joins TRBV5-1 to TRBJ2-1; D remains ambiguous. Germline V gene sequence: CDR1 SGHRS, CDR2 YFSETQ. The CDR3 has 13 amino acids. Trimming shortened V by 3 bases and J by 5 bases, and 9 bases separated the two germline ends. The CDR3 loop reads CASSSSTNNEQFF. For the CDR3, the DNA is TGCGCCAGCAGCTCCTCCACTAACAATGAGCAGTTCTTC.

The chain links TRBV9 to TRBJ1-1; no clear D. Germline assignment: CDR1 SGDLS and CDR2 YYNGEE. V shed 4 bases and J shed 0 bases, with 13 bases lying between them. CDR3 size: 15 residues. CDR3 protein: CASSSPGSLNTEAFF. CDR3 sequence (DNA): TGTGCCAGCAGCTCCCCGGGCAGTCTGAACACTGAAGCTTTCTTT.

The chain combines TRBV7-3 with TRBJ1-2; 9 nucleotides agree with TRBD1. J lost 5 bases, V lost 2 bases, and 3 bases had no gene match. The V gene's germline CDR1 is SGHTA and CDR2 FQGTGA. This CDR3 spans 14 amino acids. Here the CDR3 reads CASSLLGQGYGYTF. In DNA form, the CDR3 reads TGTGCCAGCAGCTTACTGGGACAGGGTTATGGCTACACCTTC. Combining the CDR3 with reference TRBV7-3 and TRBJ1-2 gives the whole variable domain GAGVSQTPSNKVTEKGKYVELRCDPISGHTALYWYRQSLGQGPEFLIYFQGTGAADDSGLPNDRFFAVRPEGSVSTLKIQRTERGDSAVYLCASSLLGQGYGYTFGSGTRLTVV.

V is TRBV5-3 and J is TRBJ2-3; D remains ambiguous. TRBV5-3 is noted as an ORF with a role that remains uncertain. Trimming removed 6 bases at V and 4 bases at J, with 12 bases between. CDR3 size: 13 residues. The chain's CDR3 is CARTLFYPDTQYF. The CDR3 region has the DNA TGTGCCAGAACCCTGTTTTATCCAGATACGCAGTATTTT.

The chain combines TRBV5-6 with TRBJ1-1; TRBD1 aligns across 10 bases. Germline V CDR1 and CDR2: SGHDT, YYEEEE. Losses at the gene ends were 5 bases for V and 5 bases for J; bases not matched to a gene: 6. CDR3 length: 14 amino acids. The DNA of the CDR3 is TGTGCCAGCAGTTGGGGACAGGGGCGGACTGAAGCTTTCTTT. Translation: CASSWGQGRTEAFF.

V and J are TRBV29-1 and TRBJ2-7; D perhaps matches TRBD2 (5 bases). Germline CDR1 reads SQVTM; CDR2 reads ANQGSEA. There are 13 residues in the CDR3. The V gene lost 5 bases and the J gene lost 0 bases, with 11 bases spanning the gap. CDR3 sequence: CSVTDGDSYEQYF. The CDR3 nucleotides read TGCAGCGTTACAGACGGGGACTCCTACGAGCAGTACTTC.

This sequence joins TRBV3-1 (or the pseudogene TRBV3-2) and TRBJ2-7, with TRBD2 matching 8 bases. V was clipped by 4 bases and J by 2 bases; unmatched bases: 13. Germline values: CDR1 LGHDT, CDR2 YNNKEL (reference sequence). The CDR3 is 17 amino acids. The CDR3 DNA is TGTGCCAGCAGCCTTTCCTCCTCCGGGACTAGAGCCTACGAGCAGTACTTC. Its protein is CASSLSSSGTRAYEQYF.

This clone was picked up a small number of times. The chain combines TRBV10-2 with TRBJ2-1; D gene unclear. Per the germline V gene, CDR1 is WSHSY and CDR2 is SAAADI. V was clipped by 7 bases and J by 6 bases, with 13 bases between them. The CDR3 is 13 amino acids. CDR3 coding DNA: TGCGCCAGCAATTTGGCCCTCGGCAATGAGCAGTTCTTC. Protein product: CASNLALGNEQFF.